This T cell receptor (beta chain) was identified in a study of cytomegalovirus exposure and HLA in healthy donors. About the research overall: A data release that came early held roughly 80 million unique TCRs from HLA-typed donors. Notes on the study in general: For presence/absence analyses, sequencing depth was assumed to be roughly uniform across donors.

Primers for the PCR totalled 60 Vbeta and 13 Jbeta. Per the study methods: In a later analysis, the count reached some 83 million unique TCR beta chains, with roughly 12 million shared. Measured with immunoSEQ multiplex PCR; TCRdb has only the in-frame clones, and not every one. That table supplies the V and J calls and clone size; D and trimming were determined from the DNA. The sample contains roughly 150,000 clones, roughly 82% of which appear only once. There are 13 residues in the CDR3. After removal of 8 bases from V and 4 bases from J, the junction contained 4 bases not matched to a gene. Looked up from germline, CDR1 is MDHEN and CDR2 is SYDVKM. Comment on this clone: As yet, its antigen is unknown.

Donors sampled were nominally healthy, though unrecorded immune exposures were likely. The V and J genes are TRBV28 and TRBJ2-1; 8 nucleotides line up with TRBD1. The sequence was obtained from a young man in good health and CMV-seropositive. Material for sequencing was PBMCs. The DNA of the CDR3 is TGTGCCAGCCGGGACAGGTCATACAATGAGCAGTTCTTC. Translating gives CASRDRSYNEQFF. Drawing the rest from reference TRBV28 and TRBJ2-1, the complete variable domain is DVKVTQSSRYLVKRTGEKVFLECVQDMDHENMFWYRQDPGLGLRLIYFSYDVKMKEKGDIPEGYSVSREKKERFSLILESASTNQTSMYLCASRDRSYNEQFFGPGTRLTVL.